The 25 T cell receptor beta chains listed next were all sequenced from one sample in a study of T cell responses to AZD1222 COVID-19 vaccine. Here immunoSEQ multiplex PCR was the method, and the copy in TCRdb shows in-frame clones only, minus some. The sample has about 67,000 clones; 80% to 85% are singletons. The source was peripheral blood, collected on day 0 of AZD1222 vaccination. These receptors all come from an adult in good health.

For the CDR3, the DNA is TGCAGCGCGGCTGTAAGCTCTGGAAACACCATATATTTT. Amino acid sequence: CSAAVSSGNTIYF. The chain joins TRBV29-1 to TRBJ1-3; no clear D. The V gene lost 7 bases and the J gene lost 0 bases, with 10 bases spanning the gap. Germline V gene lookup returns CDR1 SQVTM and CDR2 ANQGSEA. This CDR3 region has 13 residues. The full variable domain, completed using reference TRBV29-1 and TRBJ1-3, is SAVISQKPSRDICQRGTSLTIQCQVDSQVTMMFWYRQQPGQSLTLIATANQGSEATYESGFVIDKFPISRPNLTFSTLTVSNMSPEDSSIYLCSAAVSSGNTIYFGEGSWLTVV.

V gene TRBV6-5 combines with J gene TRBJ2-6, with 8 bases identical to TRBD1. Trimming at V came to 6 bases and at J to 4 bases, leaving 5 bases not matched to a gene. Germline V lookup: CDR1 MNHEY, CDR2 SVGAGI. This CDR3 contains 15 residues. DNA of the CDR3: TGTGCCAGCAGACCCCAGGGGGCCGGGGCCAACGTCCTGACTTTC. The encoded protein is CASRPQGAGANVLTF.

Only one count was recorded for this clone. This chain connects TRBV7-2 to TRBJ1-2; 11 nucleotides agree with TRBD1. CDR1 is SGHTA and CDR2 is FQGNSA in the germline V gene. V was pared by 3 bases and J by 8 bases, with 8 bases of the junction left unmatched. This CDR3 is built from 15 residues. CDR3 nucleotides: TGTGCCAGCAGCTTTACACGGACAGGGGGCGGGGGCTACACCTTC. Protein product: CASSFTRTGGGGYTF.

This chain uses TRBV3-1 (or the pseudogene TRBV3-2) with TRBJ2-7; D remains unclear. CDR3 size: 16 residues. The V gene's germline CDR1 is LGHDT and CDR2 YNNKEL (reference sequence). Trimming cost V 0 bases and J 6 bases, with 18 bases left between them. Here the CDR3 reads CASSQEVTVVPSEQYF. The CDR3 nucleotides are TGTGCCAGCAGCCAAGAAGTTACTGTCGTTCCATCCGAGCAGTACTTC.

This sequence joins TRBV12-5 and TRBJ2-4, with TRBD2 matching over 8 bases. V shed 4 bases, J shed 9 bases, and the junction held 20 bases outside the gene matches. Germline loops: CDR1 LGHNT, CDR2 FRNRAP. The CDR3 is 18 residues long. CDR3 sequence reads: CASGSPFWGLEVLGIQYF. In DNA form, the CDR3 reads TGTGCTAGTGGTTCCCCCTTTTGGGGACTAGAGGTTTTGGGCATTCAGTACTTC.

The chain has TRBV3-1 (or the pseudogene TRBV3-2) and TRBJ2-1; D gene unclear. The germline V gene encodes CDR1 LGHDT and CDR2 YNNKEL (reference sequence). V was trimmed by 1 base and J by 4 bases, leaving 8 bases between them. This CDR3 spans 14 amino acids. DNA for the CDR3: TGTGCCAGCAGCCAAGGCCATCTTTACAATGAGCAGTTCTTC. Translating it yields CASSQGHLYNEQFF.

The chain links TRBV19 to TRBJ1-2; 10 bases align to TRBD1. This CDR3 contains 17 residues. V was pared by 2 bases and J by 8 bases, with 14 bases of the junction left unmatched. Looked up from germline, CDR1 is LNHDA and CDR2 is SQIVND (reference sequence). The CDR3 bases are TGTGCCAGTAGTATAACCGCCCGGGGGACAGGGGAAGGAGGCTACACCTTC. This sequence encodes CASSITARGTGEGGYTF.

The J gene is TRBJ1-6, the V gene TRBV27; tentatively, D is TRBD1 (6 bases). CDR3 size: 18 residues. From germline, CDR1 is MNHEY and CDR2 SMNVEV (reference sequence). Deletions cut 4 bases from V and 3 bases from J, with 19 bases between. The CDR3 region has the DNA TGTGCCAGCAGTTATTCGGGACACTTGGCAGTCTATAATTCACCCCTCCACTTT. Encoded protein: CASSYSGHLAVYNSPLHF.

This rearrangement joins TRBV19 to TRBJ2-3; TRBD1 matches 10 bases. This CDR3 is 17 amino acids long. J lost 2 bases, V lost 4 bases, and 9 bases had no gene match. Germline V gene data show CDR1 as LNHDA and CDR2 as SQIVND (reference sequence). The CDR3 is CASSNTGQGVYTDTQYF. The DNA for the CDR3 is TGTGCCAGTAGTAACACAGGACAGGGGGTTTACACAGATACGCAGTATTTT. The variable domain in full, completed from reference TRBV19 and TRBJ2-3, reads DGGITQSPKYLFRKEGQNVTLSCEQNLNHDAMYWYRQDPGQGLRLIYYSQIVNDFQKGDIAEGYSVSREKKESFPLTVTSAQKNPTAFYLCASSNTGQGVYTDTQYFGPGTRLTVL.

This chain connects TRBV5-1 to TRBJ2-1; TRBD1 agrees at 8 bases. With V trimmed by 3 bases and J by 7 bases, 6 bases remained unmatched. There are 14 residues in the CDR3. Germline assignment: CDR1 SGHRS and CDR2 YFSETQ. CDR3 sequence (DNA): TGCGCCAGCAGCTATAACACAGGGGGGAATGAGCAGTTCTTC. Protein sequence: CASSYNTGGNEQFF.

The chain is built from TRBV6-1 and TRBJ2-1; D is ambiguous. The CDR3 is made up of 11 amino acids. Trimming took off 2 bases at V and 8 bases at J, with 4 bases between the two ends. CDR1 is MNHNS, CDR2 SASEGT, per germline. The CDR3 region is CASSERDEQFF. CDR3 bases: TGTGCCAGCAGTGAAAGGGATGAGCAGTTCTTC.

V is TRBV4-3 and J is TRBJ1-2; D gene uncertain. Germline values: CDR1 LGHNA, CDR2 YSLEER. Deletions cut 2 bases from V and 0 bases from J, with 4 bases between. This CDR3 is 13 amino acids long. The DNA for the CDR3 is TGCGCCAGCAGCCAAAGGACTAACTATGGCTACACCTTC. Its protein product is CASSQRTNYGYTF.

This clone was counted between two and nine times. The chain recombines TRBV7-2 with TRBJ2-1; D might be TRBD1 (6 bases). In germline, CDR1 is SGHTA, CDR2 FQGNSA. The CDR3 contains 14 residues. V was shortened by 5 bases and J by 6 bases, with 14 bases between the two germline ends. DNA of the CDR3: TGTGCCAGCAGCCCACAGGGAAATTTCAATGAGCAGTTCTTC. Amino acids: CASSPQGNFNEQFF.

The chain combines TRBV28 with TRBJ1-6; D is ambiguous. The germline gives CDR1 MDHEN, CDR2 SYDVKM. V lost 6 bases to trimming and J lost 7 bases, with 4 bases between them. This CDR3 has 11 amino acids. The CDR3 sequence: CASRDNSPLHF. CDR3 sequence (DNA): TGTGCCAGCAGGGACAATTCACCCCTCCACTTT.

The chain recombines TRBV28 with TRBJ2-7; 7 bases fit TRBD1. The germline V gene encodes CDR1 MDHEN and CDR2 SYDVKM. With 3 bases clipped from V and 0 bases from J, the junction kept 5 bases outside the gene matches. The CDR3 consists of 15 residues. CDR3 amino acids: CASSFGTVASYEQYF. Written as DNA, the CDR3 is TGTGCCAGCAGTTTCGGGACAGTTGCCTCCTACGAGCAGTACTTC.

This chain joins TRBV30 and TRBJ1-6; perhaps TRBD1 as D (5 bases). Trimming left V 3 bases short and J 7 bases short, with 10 bases between. Germline V gene data show CDR1 as GTSNPN and CDR2 as SVGIG (reference sequence). The CDR3 extends over 13 amino acids. The chain's CDR3 is CAWRQAGNSPLHF. DNA of the CDR3: TGTGCCTGGAGACAGGCTGGGAATTCACCCCTCCACTTT.

The V gene is TRBV6-5, the J gene TRBJ1-2, with 8 bases aligning to TRBD1. In germline, CDR1 is MNHEY, CDR2 SVGAGI. With V trimmed by 7 bases and J by 8 bases, 12 bases remained unmatched. The CDR3 runs 14 residues. The CDR3 is CASKRDQGARGYTF. CDR3 nucleotides: TGTGCCAGCAAGAGAGATCAGGGGGCGAGGGGCTACACCTTC.

The chain combines TRBV7-3 with TRBJ1-2; 7 nucleotides match TRBD1. CDR1 and CDR2 from the germline V gene are SGHTA and FQGTGA. CDR3 length: 13 amino acids. Trimming cost V 2 bases and J 6 bases; bases outside gene matches: 3. The CDR3, as DNA: TGTGCCAGCAGCTTAGGGGACAGCAATGGCTACACCTTC. Its protein is CASSLGDSNGYTF.

The V call is TRBV24-1, the J call TRBJ1-2; 12 bases line up with TRBD1. Germline V lookup: CDR1 KGHDR, CDR2 SFDVKD. V was pared by 4 bases and J by 8 bases, with 4 bases of the junction left unmatched. The length of the CDR3 is 14 residues. CDR3 nucleotides: TGTGCCACCAGTGACCCCGGGACAGGGGGCGGCTACACCTTC. Amino acids: CATSDPGTGGGYTF.

CDR3 nucleotide sequence: TGTGCCAGTCAGGGGGTGGAAGGCTACACCTTC. Translation gives CASQGVEGYTF. V usage is TRBV28 and J usage is TRBJ1-2; 7 nucleotides line up with TRBD1. J was trimmed by 8 bases and V by 9 bases; bases with no gene match: 6. In germline, CDR1 is MDHEN, CDR2 SYDVKM. This CDR3 is built from 11 residues.

This chain connects TRBV7-6 to TRBJ2-5; weak D call: TRBD1 (6 bases). The CDR3 loop spans 14 amino acids. CDR1 and CDR2 (germline): SGHVS, FNYEAQ. Trimming cost V 6 bases and J 0 bases, with 11 bases left between them. CDR3 amino acids: CASRRQVDQETQYF. In DNA, the CDR3 is TGTGCCAGCAGACGACAGGTTGACCAAGAGACCCAGTACTTC.

The chain links TRBV10-3 to TRBJ2-6; 7 bases map to TRBD1. The CDR3 runs 17 residues. Germline CDR1 and CDR2: ENHRY and SYGVKD. V gave up 5 bases and J gave up 0 bases; unmatched junction bases: 7. Here the CDR3 DNA reads TGTGCCATCAGTCCTGGACAGGTTCTCTCTGGGGCCAACGTCCTGACTTTC. Its protein product is CAISPGQVLSGANVLTF.

The chain combines TRBV15 with TRBJ1-5; possible D gene TRBD1, 6 bases. The germline V and J ends were trimmed by 4 bases and 0 bases, with 10 bases remaining between them. CDR1 is LNHNV, CDR2 YYDKDF, per germline (reference sequence). This CDR3 region has 15 residues. Here the CDR3 DNA reads TGTGCCACCAGCACATACAGGGATAGCAATCAGCCCCAGCATTTT. Its translation is CATSTYRDSNQPQHF.

The chain combines TRBV6-5 with TRBJ1-5; D possibly corresponds to TRBD1 (5 bases). This CDR3 has 14 amino acids. V dropped 6 bases and J dropped 0 bases, with 9 bases sitting between them. Germline lookup yields CDR1 MNHEY and CDR2 SVGAGI. The CDR3: CASSRDYSNQPQHF. The CDR3 nucleotides are TGTGCCAGCAGCAGGGATTATAGCAATCAGCCCCAGCATTTT.

This clone is labeled as medium-sized (0.01 to 0.1%). The rearrangement uses TRBV12-3 or TRBV12-4 and TRBJ2-2, with no clear D. CDR3 size: 12 residues. Trimming removed 4 bases from V and 4 bases from J, with 4 bases in between. The CDR3 region has the DNA TGTGCCAGCAGTTCCCTCACCGGGGAGCTGTTTTTT. Translating gives CASSSLTGELFF.